The entry below gives a single TCR beta chain sequence along with its context. Its antigen is not yet known. There are no base qualities to consult, and no much larger clone falls within one base. Patients with a history of autoimmune disease or receiving systemic immunosuppression were excluded from the trial. In every dose cohort, peripheral blood was drawn for TCR sequencing at baseline, cycle 4 day 1, and cycle 7 day 1. Samples were obtained from an open-label, multicenter, first-in-human phase I dose-escalation trial of ivuxolimab. Adults with locally advanced or metastatic melanoma, renal cell carcinoma, hepatocellular carcinoma or head and neck squamous cell carcinoma were enrolled in the trial. Before TCR sequencing, CD4+ and CD8+ T cells were separately sorted from peripheral blood. These data belong to a study of OX40 agonist ivuxolimab in advanced cancers. Looking at the study overall: Ivuxolimab was a fully human IgG2 agonistic monoclonal antibody targeting the costimulatory receptor OX40 (CD134). Intravenous ivuxolimab was administered to patients every 2 weeks at six dose levels: 0.01, 0.1, 0.3, 1.5, 3 and 10 mg/kg. Among the roughly 52 dose-escalation patients, about 20 had hepatocellular carcinoma, approximately 15 melanoma, 9 renal cell carcinoma and 9 head and neck cancer. The dose-escalation cohort was 80% to 90% male with a mean age of approximately 60 years, ranging from about 20 to 85. Prior anti-PD-1, anti-PD-L1 or anti-CTLA-4 therapy was permitted, and checkpoint inhibitors had been received by less than 45% of dose-escalation patients. Partial responses were achieved by three dose-escalation patients, of whom one had hepatocellular carcinoma and two had cutaneous melanoma. The point of sequencing TCRbeta in the periphery was to test whether ivuxolimab changed TCR sequence diversity and drove clonal T-cell expansion. The paper covers the monotherapy dose-escalation part of the phase I ivuxolimab trial, which included N ≈ 50 patients. Beyond this particular receptor, the publication reports: Antigen specificity was not determined for the clonally expanded peripheral T cells. After ivuxolimab, expanded clones were on average more numerous among CD8+ T cells than among CD4+ T cells. In partial responders in the 0.1-3.0 mg/kg groups, normalized peripheral clonal expansion was found to be among the lowest, especially among CD8+ T cells. Low levels of normalized T-cell clonal expansion were also seen in some nonresponding patients. At doses from 0.1 to 3.0 mg/kg, clonal expansion was seen in both CD4+ and CD8+ blood T cells between baseline and week 6.

Genomic DNA was isolated from the sorted cells so that the TCRbeta CDR3 region could be sequenced. The immunoSEQ Assay was used to sequence the TCRbeta CDR3 regions. TCRdb took this table from immuneACCESS and kept in-frame rearrangements with V and J called. Such tables lack part of the clones; where checked against another copy, unresolved V genes explain under half of the gap, and the rest is unexplained. The sample table contains 70,000 to 95,000 clones; only one count was recorded for approximately 94% of them. In total, the top ten clones hold 8.5% to 10% of the sample. CDR3 length: 16 amino acids, cysteine to phenylalanine. CDR3 DNA is the only sequence kept; it has 48 bases, read in frame from the first base. From V the trimming removes 2 bases and from J it removes 9 bases, while the gene matches leave 10 bases of the junction unaccounted for. Reading the germline V gene gives CDR1 SGHTA and CDR2 FQGTGA.

The sequence was obtained from an adult with an advanced solid tumor such as melanoma, head and neck, liver or kidney cancer. This sequence uses TRBV7-3 and TRBJ2-1, with 10 bases matching TRBD2. The material sequenced was CD4+ or CD8+ T cells sorted from blood, taken in a trial of the OX40 agonist ivuxolimab. For the CDR3, the sequence is CASSLGPSGGFSEQFF. The base sequence is TGTGCCAGCAGCTTAGGGCCTAGCGGGGGTTTCAGTGAGCAGTTCTTC.